This is a list of T cell receptor beta chains from one sample in a study of CD8 T cells in Susac syndrome. TCRdb fed the immunoSEQ multiplex PCR reads into MiXCR, producing one record per CDR3 protein. The sample includes approximately 260,000 distinct CDR3 sequences, 90% to 97% of them seen just once. Sequencing was done on a sample of CD4+ T cells from PBMCs. The receptors come from a human donor with Susac syndrome. CDR3s include the opening cysteine and the closing phenylalanine or tryptophan. The D gene is left open where the match is weak. Only part of the rows carry a size: once, few, many, or a class if the clone is expanded.

TRBJ2-2	-	-	TRBV4-1	TGCGCCAGCAGCCAAGGTGTACTCCGGGAGCTGTTTTTT	CASSQGVLRELFF
TRBJ1-1	-	-	TRBV30	TGTGCCTGGAGTGGGGGACACGTAATGAACACTGAAGCTTTCTTT	CAWSGGHVMNTEAFF
TRBJ2-1	-	once	TRBV9	TGTGCCAGCAGCGCCCCGGGGACCATTTACAATGAGCAGTTCTTC	CASSAPGTIYNEQFF
TRBJ2-7	-	-	TRBV5-1	TGCGCCAGCAGCTTGGTTGGCGGGACGACCTACGAGCAGTACTTC	CASSLVGGTTYEQYF
TRBJ1-1	-	-	TRBV4-1	TGCGCCAGCAGCCAAGATAACGTCCTGGGAGCTTTCTTT	CASSQDNVLGAFF
TRBJ1-5	-	-	TRBV19	TGTGCCAGTAGTTTCCAACGGGGACATTTT	CASSFQRGHF
TRBJ2-3	-	-	TRBV7-3	TGTGCCAGCAGCCAAGGACAAGTCACAGATACGCAGTATTTT	CASSQGQVTDTQYF
TRBJ1-1	-	-	TRBV20-1	TGCAGTGCTAAAGGACGGAAGATGAACACTGAAGCTTTCTTT	CSAKGRKMNTEAFF
TRBJ1-2	-	-	TRBV5-4	TGTGCCAGCAGCTTGAGTGAAGGGGGAAGATATGGCTACACCTTC	CASSLSEGGRYGYTF
TRBJ1-3	-	-	TRBV20-1	TGCAGTGCTAGAGATGGAAGTGGCTCGGGAAACACCATATATTTT	CSARDGSGSGNTIYF
TRBJ1-2	-	-	TRBV29-1	TGCAGCGTTGAGCTGGGAGCTAACTATGGCTACACCTTC	CSVELGANYGYTF
TRBJ2-2	-	-	TRBV5-6	TGTGCCAGCAGCTGGGGACACCCGTTCGGGACCGGGGAGCTGTTTTTT	CASSWGHPFGTGELFF
TRBJ1-2	-	-	TRBV9	TGTGCCAGCAGCGTAGCGCCCCGGTCGGGCTACACCTTC	CASSVAPRSGYTF
TRBJ2-3	-	-	TRBV2	TGTGCCATCCCCAGGGTGGGGACCGTGGGCACAGATACGCAGTATTTT	CAIPRVGTVGTDTQYF
TRBJ2-3	TRBD2	-	TRBV3-1	TGTGCCAGCAGCCCGCCCGTCAGCGGGAGGGCCCGGATAGATACGCAGTATTTT	CASSPPVSGRARIDTQYF
TRBJ2-2	-	-	TRBV2	TGTGCCAGCATGGAAGGGCAAACCGGGGAGCTGTTTTTT	CASMEGQTGELFF
TRBJ2-7	-	-	TRBV3-1	TGTGCCAGCAGCCAAGACGTAAGGGAGCAGTACTTC	CASSQDVREQYF
TRBJ2-5	-	-	TRBV9	TGTGCCAGCGGAAGGCGGCCCCAAGAGACCCAGTACTTC	CASGRRPQETQYF
TRBJ2-1	TRBD2	-	TRBV20-1	TGCAGTGCTAGAGCCTTTGGGACTAGCGGGGTCTCCTACAATGAGCAGTTCTTC	CSARAFGTSGVSYNEQFF
TRBJ2-5	-	-	TRBV3-1	TGTGCCAGCAGCCAAGCTCTCGGGACGGAACAAGAGACCCAGTACTTC	CASSQALGTEQETQYF
TRBJ2-6	TRBD2	-	TRBV11-3	TGTGCCAGCAGCGCAAGGCGGGAGGGGTCTGGGGCCAACGTCCTGACTTTC	CASSARREGSGANVLTF
TRBJ2-3	TRBD2	once	TRBV6-1	TGTGCCAGCAGTGAATCTGCGGGAGGGCCAAGGGGTCCGCAGTATTTT	CASSESAGGPRGPQYF
TRBJ2-1	TRBD2	-	TRBV29-1	TGCAGCGTTGACGCGGCGGGGGGGTTTGCCTACAATGAGCAGTTCTTC	CSVDAAGGFAYNEQFF
TRBJ1-2	TRBD1	-	TRBV9	TGTGCCAGCAGCGTAGCGTTTAGGGGCCAGGGGGAGGATGGCTACACCTTC	CASSVAFRGQGEDGYTF
TRBJ2-5	-	-	TRBV29-1	TGCAGCATAGAATGGGACACCAAAGAGACCCAGTACTTC	CSIEWDTKETQYF
TRBJ1-1	-	-	TRBV4-1	TGCGCCAGCAGCATGGGAGGAACTGAAGCTTTCTTT	CASSMGGTEAFF
TRBJ1-2	-	-	TRBV30	TGTGCCTGGAAGCCGACAGGCAGAGTCGTCTATGGCTACACCTTC	CAWKPTGRVVYGYTF
TRBJ2-3	-	-	TRBV7-6	TGTGCCAGCAGCTTAGGGGGGGGACAACCCACAGATACGCAGTATTTT	CASSLGGGQPTDTQYF
TRBJ2-3	TRBD1	-	TRBV18	TGTGCCAGCTCACCACAGACAGGGAGCACAGATACGCAGTATTTT	CASSPQTGSTDTQYF
TRBJ2-7	-	-	TRBV6-5	TGTGCCAGCAGTTACTCGACTGGTCCCTACGAGCAGTACTTC	CASSYSTGPYEQYF
TRBJ1-2	-	-	TRBV12-3/TRBV12-4	TGTGCCAGCAGTTTGGCCAGATATGGCTACACCTTC	CASSLARYGYTF
TRBJ2-1	-	-	TRBV7-2	TGTGCCAGCAGCTTACTGGTCGGATACAATGAGCAGTTCTTC	CASSLLVGYNEQFF
TRBJ2-6	-	-	TRBV18	TGTGCCAGCTCACCCCTACCCGACTCTGGGGCCAACGTCCTGACTTTC	CASSPLPDSGANVLTF
TRBJ2-4	-	-	TRBV30	TGTGCCTGGAGAGCACCCCATCCGGGAAACATTCAGTACTTC	CAWRAPHPGNIQYF
TRBJ1-6	TRBD1	-	TRBV29-1	TGCAGCGCCACGACAGGGAGGAGTTCACCCCTCCACTTT	CSATTGRSSPLHF
TRBJ2-5	-	-	TRBV20-1	TGCAGTGGGGGGGATCTCGGGACCTCTAGAGAGACCCAGTACTTC	CSGGDLGTSRETQYF